The 9 T cell receptor beta chains listed next were all sequenced from one sample in a study of T cells in Graves' hyperthyroidism and ophthalmopathy. What was amplified from RNA transcripts were TCR beta CDR3 regions. The HTBI primer set drove a first-round RT-PCR of the TCR CDR3. One entry per CDR3 protein, called by TCRdb with MiXCR from the multiplex PCR reads. Here the sample spans approximately 590,000 distinct CDR3 sequences, more than 15% being singletons. The sample was blood. The receptors come from a woman between 25 and 40 years old with Graves' hyperthyroidism.

Remarks on this clonotype: One end of the junction fails to match germline, which may point to a read error. V is TRBV5-6 and J is TRBJ2-2; TRBD1 matches 10 bases. The CDR3 totals 15 residues. Germline V lookup: CDR1 SGHDT, CDR2 YYEEEE. CDR3 in amino acids: CAGSRGTGVSGELFF. The DNA for the CDR3 is TGTGCCGGCAGCAGGGGGACAGGGGTCTCCGGGGAGCTGTTTTTT.

This clonotype occurred many times. The chain carries TRBV6-2 or TRBV6-3 and TRBJ2-1; 13 bases agree with TRBD2. The V segment lost 5 bases and the J segment 1 base; nucleotides outside the gene matches: 8. This CDR3 contains 18 residues. From germline, CDR1 is MNHEY and CDR2 SVGEGT. The DNA of the CDR3 is TGTGCCAGCAGTCCGGGACTAGCGGGAAAGTGGTCCTACAATGAGCAGTTCTTC. Its protein product is CASSPGLAGKWSYNEQFF.

This clonotype has a count of ten or more. The chain links TRBV12-3 or TRBV12-4 to TRBJ2-1; 15 bases fit TRBD2. Unmatched junction bases numbered 12, after V lost 7 bases and J lost 8 bases. This CDR3 region has 17 residues. The CDR3 DNA reads TGTGCCAGCACCTCCTATTGGACTAGCGGGAGGGGGTATGAGCAGTTCTTC. Translating it yields CASTSYWTSGRGYEQFF.

The rearrangement links TRBV24-1 to TRBJ1-2; D unclear. Trimming took off 0 bases at V and 3 bases at J, with 13 bases between the two ends. The CDR3 sequence is 16 residues long. The germline V gene has CDR1 KGHDR and CDR2 SFDVKD. The CDR3 DNA reads as TGTGCCACCAGTGATTTGGGTCGCTCGGAGTACTATGGCTACACCTTC. Translating gives CATSDLGRSEYYGYTF.

Only a few counts were recorded for this clonotype. The chain couples TRBV20-1 to TRBJ1-1; D might be TRBD1 (5 bases). The CDR3 has 13 amino acids. Germline CDR1 reads DFQATT; CDR2 reads SNEGSKA (reference sequence). Trimming left V 2 bases short and J 8 bases short, with 15 bases between. CDR3 protein: CSARTSPRGEAFF. CDR3 DNA sequence: TGCAGTGCTAGAACCTCCCCGCGGGGGGAAGCTTTCTTT.

The sample holds a few counts of this clonotype. The chain joins TRBV20-1 to TRBJ1-5; unclear D gene. This CDR3 has 13 amino acids. V shed 0 bases and J shed 4 bases, with 7 bases lying between them. Germline values: CDR1 DFQATT, CDR2 SNEGSKA (reference sequence). CDR3 amino acids: CSARDPKNQPQHF. The CDR3 DNA is TGCAGTGCTAGAGATCCCAAGAATCAGCCCCAGCATTTT.

This clonotype has just a few counts. The rearrangement links TRBV30 to TRBJ1-3; D possibly corresponds to TRBD1 (5 bases). V lost 4 bases, J lost 0 bases, and 19 bases lay in between. CDR3 length: 17 residues. The germline gives CDR1 GTSNPN, CDR2 SVGIG (reference sequence). The CDR3 DNA reads as TGTGCCTGGAATGCCAGGGTTACTACCTACTCTGGAAACACCATATATTTT. Translating gives CAWNARVTTYSGNTIYF.

This clonotype was counted at least ten times. CDR3 sequence (DNA): TGTGCCAGCAGTCTCCAGGGGGCGGTTGCCAAAAACATTCAGTACTTC. Protein: CASSLQGAVAKNIQYF. The chain recombines TRBV28 with TRBJ2-4; 8 positions match TRBD1. Trimming cost V 5 bases and J 1 base; bases outside gene matches: 7. From germline, CDR1 is MDHEN and CDR2 SYDVKM. The CDR3 runs 16 residues.

This clonotype came up many times. J is TRBJ1-1 and V is TRBV11-1; D gene ambiguous. The length of the CDR3 is 13 residues. The V end lost 0 bases, the J end lost 0 bases, and 2 bases lay between the germline ends. CDR1 and CDR2 (germline): SGHAT, FQDESV (reference sequence). The CDR3, as DNA: TGTGCCAGCAGCTTAGCCATGAACACTGAAGCTTTCTTT. It is translated as CASSLAMNTEAFF.